The clone carrying this T cell receptor beta chain was found a few times. Its matching antigen is unknown. These data come from a study of cytomegalovirus exposure and HLA in healthy donors. Whole-study context: In a previous analysis, about 100 million unique TCR beta sequences were found from approximately 180 million T cells.

Study-level points and caveats: Information on immune exposure was restricted to one variable (CMV serostatus). Common viral pathogens seemed to be connected with several of the most significant clusters, according to a later analysis.

CDR3 length: 15 residues. Germline trimming cut 4 bases from V and 7 bases from J; bases unmatched to any gene: 5. Per germline, CDR1 SGHDN and CDR2 FVKESK. It was with 60 Vbeta and 13 Jbeta primers that the PCR ran. Using immunoSEQ multiplex PCR, the repertoire was profiled, and TCRdb retains in-frame clones only, with some absent. The profile shows about 90,000 clones, 78% of them singletons. Donors likely had unrecorded immune exposures despite being nominally healthy when sampled. The chain is built from TRBV14 and TRBJ2-1; 12 bases are shared with TRBD2. The sequence derives from a woman in her 40s in good health and CMV-seropositive. Material: PBMCs. CDR3 protein: CASSPWTSGVNEQFF. In DNA, the CDR3 is TGTGCCAGCAGCCCCTGGACTAGCGGGGTTAATGAGCAGTTCTTC.